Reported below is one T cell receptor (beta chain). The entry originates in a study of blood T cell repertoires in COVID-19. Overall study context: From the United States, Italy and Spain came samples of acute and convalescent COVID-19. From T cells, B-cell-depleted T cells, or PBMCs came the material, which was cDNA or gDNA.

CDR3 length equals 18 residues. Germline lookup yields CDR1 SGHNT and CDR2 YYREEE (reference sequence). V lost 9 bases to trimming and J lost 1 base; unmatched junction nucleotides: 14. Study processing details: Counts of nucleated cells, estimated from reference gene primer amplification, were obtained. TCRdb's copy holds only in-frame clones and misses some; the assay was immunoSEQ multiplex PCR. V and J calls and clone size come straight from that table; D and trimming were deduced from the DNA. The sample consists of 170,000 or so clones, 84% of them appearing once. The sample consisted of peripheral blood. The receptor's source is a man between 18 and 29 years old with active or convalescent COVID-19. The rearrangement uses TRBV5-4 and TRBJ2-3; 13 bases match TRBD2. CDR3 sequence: CAIRTGTSGTGRTDTQYF. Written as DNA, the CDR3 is TGTGCCATCAGGACCGGGACTAGCGGGACCGGACGCACAGATACGCAGTATTTT.